The next 15 T cell receptor beta chains were all read from a single sample in a study of blood T cell repertoires in COVID-19. This table comes from immunoSEQ multiplex PCR, and its TCRdb copy is limited to in-frame clones, with some not included. The sample shows more than 95,000 clones, 80% to 90% of them seen only once. The material sequenced was peripheral blood. The receptors were gathered from an elderly man with active or convalescent COVID-19.

This clone was observed a handful of times. CDR3 nucleotides: TGTGCCAGCAGCCGCACCGGGACAGGGGGCAATGAGCAGTTCTTC. Encoded protein: CASSRTGTGGNEQFF. This chain joins TRBV4-2 and TRBJ2-1; TRBD1 matches at 11 bases. Germline V lookup: CDR1 LGHNA, CDR2 YNFKEQ. The V and J ends lost 4 bases and 6 bases, in that order; junction bases with no gene match: 5. This CDR3 spans 15 amino acids.

CDR3: CATSDSRQGSVGELFF. In nucleotides, the CDR3 is TGTGCCACCAGTGACTCTAGACAGGGATCCGTTGGGGAGCTGTTTTTT. The V call is TRBV24-1, the J call TRBJ2-2, with 7 nucleotides matching TRBD1. The germline CDR1 and CDR2 sequences are KGHDR and SFDVKD. The J segment lost 8 bases and the V segment lost 4 bases, leaving 12 bases of the junction unmatched. The length of the CDR3 is 16 residues.

The genes are TRBV12-5 and TRBJ2-7; D remains ambiguous. Germline V gene data show CDR1 as LGHNT and CDR2 as FRNRAP. CDR3 length equals 13 residues. Trimming took 7 bases from V and 4 from J, leaving 14 bases between them. CDR3 nucleotide sequence: TGTGCTAGTGACTCCCCCTCCGGGTACGAGCAGTACTTC. Protein sequence: CASDSPSGYEQYF.

This chain uses TRBV10-1 with TRBJ2-3; TRBD2 is a possible D gene (7 bases). CDR1 is WNHNN and CDR2 is SYGVQD in the germline V gene (reference sequence). Trimming left V 6 bases short and J 1 base short, with 11 bases between. The length of the CDR3 is 14 residues. DNA of the CDR3: TGCGCCAGCAGCGGCGGGGGCCGCACAGATACGCAGTATTTT. Its protein product is CASSGGGRTDTQYF.

The V and J genes are TRBV2 and TRBJ2-5; a weak D match, TRBD1 (6 bases). CDR1 SNHLY and CDR2 FYNNEI come from the germline V gene. Trimming removed 6 bases at V and 5 bases at J, with 16 bases between. The CDR3 spans 14 residues. DNA for the CDR3: TGTGCCAGCAGCCGGAGTGGGGGCGATGAGACCCAGTACTTC. It encodes CASSRSGGDETQYF.

The chain has TRBV28 and TRBJ1-2, with TRBD1 matching over 8 bases. V shed 6 bases, J shed 4 bases, and the junction held 7 bases outside the gene matches. This CDR3 comprises 14 residues. Per the germline V gene, CDR1 is MDHEN and CDR2 is SYDVKM. The CDR3, as DNA: TGTGCCAGCAGGGAGTCAGGGGGCGCCTATGGCTACACCTTC. Translating gives CASRESGGAYGYTF.

The CDR3 DNA follows: TGCGCCAGCAGCACGACAGGGTGGGACACCATATATTTT. Encoded protein: CASSTTGWDTIYF. The genes are TRBV5-1 and TRBJ1-3, with 7 nucleotides matching TRBD1. This CDR3 comprises 13 residues. V lost 4 bases and J lost 8; bases outside the gene matches: 6. The germline CDR1 and CDR2 sequences are SGHRS and YFSETQ.

The chain couples TRBV6-6 to TRBJ1-2; 7 bases match TRBD1. The ends lost 2 bases at V and 4 bases at J; junction bases unmatched: 4. CDR3 length: 14 amino acids. Per the germline V gene, CDR1 is MNHNY and CDR2 is SVGAGI (reference sequence). The CDR3 bases are TGTGCCAGCAGTTACCCGGGGACAGTCTATGGCTACACCTTC. Encoded protein: CASSYPGTVYGYTF.

The chain couples TRBV6-2 or TRBV6-3 to TRBJ2-5, with 9 positions matching TRBD1. Germline loops: CDR1 MNHEY, CDR2 SVGEGT. The CDR3 sequence is 15 residues long. With 4 bases clipped from V and 5 bases from J, the junction kept 8 bases outside the gene matches. The CDR3, as DNA: TGTGCCAGCAGTTCCCCCGGGACAGGGACTGAGACCCAGTACTTC. It is translated as CASSSPGTGTETQYF.

The J gene is TRBJ1-5, the V gene TRBV27; 10 bases map to TRBD1. Per the germline V gene, CDR1 is MNHEY and CDR2 is SMNVEV (reference sequence). J lost 1 base, V lost 6 bases, and 0 bases had no gene match. The CDR3 totals 14 residues. CDR3 DNA: TGTGCCAGCAGGGGACAGGGGAGCAATCAGCCCCAGCATTTT. It specifies CASRGQGSNQPQHF.

The chain recombines TRBV7-8 with TRBJ1-2; D unresolved. Germline CDR1 SGHVS, CDR2 FQNEAQ. This CDR3 is built from 15 residues. The V end lost 5 bases, the J end lost 3 bases, and 16 bases lay between the germline ends. The CDR3 here is CASSPQAGVDYGYTF. The CDR3 region has the DNA TGTGCCAGCAGCCCCCAGGCGGGTGTTGACTATGGCTACACCTTC. Full variable domain (outside the CDR3, taken from reference TRBV7-8 and TRBJ1-2): GAGVSQSPRYKVAKRGQDVALRCDPISGHVSLFWYQQALGQGPEFLTYFQNEAQLDKSGLPSDRFFAERPEGSVSTLKIQRTQQEDSAVYLCASSPQAGVDYGYTFGSGTRLTVV.

The chain couples TRBV6-2 or TRBV6-3 to TRBJ2-2; the match to TRBD1 covers 7 bases. With 4 bases clipped from V and 5 bases from J, the junction kept 10 bases outside the gene matches. Germline lookup yields CDR1 MNHEY and CDR2 SVGEGT. The CDR3 covers 16 residues. The CDR3 DNA is TGTGCCAGCAGTTCCGCCAGGACAGGAGGTACCGGGGAGCTGTTTTTT. It translates to CASSSARTGGTGELFF.

This clone was picked up a small number of times. The chain has TRBV11-2 and TRBJ1-6, with 7 bases that match TRBD1. Trimming removed 1 base from V and 7 bases from J; junction bases left unmatched: 7. CDR3 length: 16 amino acids. CDR1 is SGHAT and CDR2 is FQNNGV in the germline V gene. CDR3 nucleotide sequence: TGTGCCAGCAGCTTAGGATATGGGGGACAGAATTCACCCCTCCACTTT. Its protein product is CASSLGYGGQNSPLHF. The variable domain in full, completed from reference TRBV11-2 and TRBJ1-6, reads EAGVAQSPRYKIIEKRQSVAFWCNPISGHATLYWYQQILGQGPKLLIQFQNNGVVDDSQLPKDRFSAERLKGVDSTLKIQPAKLEDSAVYLCASSLGYGGQNSPLHFGNGTRLTVT.

This clone was recorded a few times. This chain connects TRBV9 to TRBJ2-7; maybe TRBD2 (5 bases). The V end was cut by 2 bases, the J end by 2 bases, with 14 bases between. The CDR3 runs to 15 residues. From germline, CDR1 is SGDLS and CDR2 YYNGEE. Here the CDR3 DNA reads TGTGCCAGCAGCGTTGGTCCCGGGGTGACCTACGAGCAGTACTTC. Encoded protein: CASSVGPGVTYEQYF.

V usage is TRBV18 and J usage is TRBJ2-7; D is perhaps TRBD1 (6 bases). Germline CDR1 reads KGHSH; CDR2 reads LQKENI. Trimming cost V 3 bases and J 3 bases, with 12 bases left between them. The CDR3 is 14 amino acids. Here the CDR3 reads CASSPTTGYYEQYF. The CDR3 DNA is TGTGCCAGCTCACCGACGACAGGATACTACGAGCAGTACTTC.